This T cell receptor beta chain was documented in a study of cytomegalovirus exposure and HLA in healthy donors. Study overall: Per a later analysis, the roughly 700 first-cohort and some 110 validation repertoires shared one platform. Study-wide findings and caveats: A list of 150 to 200 TCR beta chains associated with cytomegalovirus was given.

In the case of this clone: Its target is not known.

Method: immunoSEQ multiplex PCR; TCRdb's copy keeps in-frame clones and lacks some. The sample lists roughly 260,000 clones; 90% were seen once. Per the germline V gene, CDR1 is SQVTM and CDR2 is ANQGSEA. This CDR3 comprises 16 residues. V shed 0 bases and J shed 4 bases, with 16 bases lying between them. This sequence joins TRBV29-1 and TRBJ2-1; a possible D gene is TRBD1 (7 bases). The TCR was taken from a woman aged 18-35 years in good health and CMV-seronegative. The specimen was PBMCs. This CDR3 is CSVEDRQGGIYNEQFF. The CDR3, as DNA: TGCAGCGTTGAAGATCGTCAGGGGGGAATTTACAATGAGCAGTTCTTC.